This T cell receptor beta chain was recorded in a study of blood T cell repertoires in COVID-19. Overall study: The United States, Italy and Spain provided the acute and convalescent COVID-19 samples. Nucleic acid was either cDNA or gDNA, and it came from T cells, B-cell-depleted T cells, or PBMCs.

How the authors handled the data: Nucleated cell number was recorded as an estimate derived from reference gene primer amplification. Assay used: immunoSEQ multiplex PCR; TCRdb lists only in-frame clones, some missing. Clonal size and the V and J genes are those of that table, whereas D and trimming came from the DNA. The sample lists about 74,000 clones; 84% were seen once. V was trimmed by 3 bases and J by 8 bases, leaving 8 bases between them. CDR3 length: 11 residues. Germline CDR1 is DFQATT and CDR2 is SNEGSKA (reference sequence). The chain recombines TRBV20-1 with TRBJ2-1; a possible D gene is TRBD2 (5 bases). This TCR came from a human donor in a cohort sampled during active COVID-19. Sequencing used peripheral blood. CDR3: CSASSGHEQFF. CDR3 in DNA: TGCAGTGCTAGCAGCGGTCATGAGCAGTTCTTC.